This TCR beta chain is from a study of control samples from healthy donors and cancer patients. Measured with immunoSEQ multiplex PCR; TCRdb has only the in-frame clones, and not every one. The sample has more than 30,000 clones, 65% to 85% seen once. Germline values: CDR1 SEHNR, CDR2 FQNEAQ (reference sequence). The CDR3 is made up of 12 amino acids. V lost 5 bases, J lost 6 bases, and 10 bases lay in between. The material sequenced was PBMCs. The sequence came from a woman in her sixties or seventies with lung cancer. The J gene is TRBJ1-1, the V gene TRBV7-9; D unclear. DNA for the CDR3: TGTGCCAGCAGCCCTGTTGCAGCTGAAGCTTTCTTT. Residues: CASSPVAAEAFF.